This entry concerns a single T cell receptor (beta chain). Its cognate antigen is unknown. The data stem from a study of T cells expressing NK-cell markers. Across the whole study: Of eight sequenced donors, seven were HCMV-seropositive and one HCMV-seronegative.

Study results and caveats: Clarity on HCMV specificity was lacking for the expanded NKG2C+ T cell clones. Five to seven of the donors carried dominant NKG2C+ clonotypes that took up roughly 1.0-8% of their CD8+ T cells.

From germline, CDR1 is SQVTM and CDR2 ANQGSEA. This CDR3 spans 13 amino acids. Production of TCR beta cDNA relied on 5'RACE template switching with UMIs. One entry per CDR3 protein, without DNA, is what TCRdb gives after re-calling the 5' RACE reads. This sample's table reports fewer than 400,000 distinct CDR3 sequences. The receptor's source is a man aged 18 to 69 in good health. Material for sequencing was blood T cells: a sorted CD56 or NKG2C T cell subset, CD4+ or CD8+ T cells, or bulk PBMC T cells (not recorded which). The chain is built from TRBV29-1 and TRBJ2-3; TCRdb gives TRBD2 as the D gene, but with no DNA this cannot be confirmed. The CDR3 is CSVDTGDGDTQYF.